Below, 24 T cell receptor beta chains from the same sample are listed, as sequenced in a study of blood T cells in healthy people across ages. For the second PCR, which ran for 7 to 11 cycles, a sample-barcoded 5' primer and a J-beta primer mix were used. MiXCR, run by TCRdb on the 5' RACE reads, gives a single entry per CDR3 protein. Of some 1.5 million distinct CDR3 sequences in the sample, about 30% were seen once. The sequencing input was blood. Receptors were obtained from a woman in her 30s in good health.

The chain employs TRBV5-1 and TRBJ1-1, with unresolved D. CDR3 length: 15 residues. The V gene's germline CDR1 is SGHRS and CDR2 YFSETQ. Trimming stripped 5 bases from V and 6 bases from J, with 20 bases between. CDR3 sequence (DNA): TGCGCCAGCAGGCCCAGATCTGGTTGGACCGCTGAAGCTTTCTTT. The encoded protein is CASRPRSGWTAEAFF.

The V call is TRBV6-2 or TRBV6-3, the J call TRBJ2-7; D may be TRBD2 (5 bases). This CDR3 is built from 16 residues. With 4 bases removed from V and 0 bases from J, the gap between germline ends came to 16 bases. Germline CDR1 reads MNHEY; CDR2 reads SVGEGT. For the CDR3, the DNA is TGTGCCAGCAGTTTTTCCAGCGGCACCAGCTCCTACGAGCAGTACTTC. Translating gives CASSFSSGTSSYEQYF.

This clonotype was counted a few times. V and J are TRBV21-1 and TRBJ2-5; the D call of TRBD2 is as the table states it, not checked on the DNA. TRBV21-1 is a recognized pseudogene. This CDR3 region has 15 residues. Written as DNA, the CDR3 is TGTGCCAGCACCCGCAAGAGTGGGGGACAAGAGACCCAGTACTTC. Translated, it gives CASTRKSGGQETQYF.

A word on this clonotype: One end of the junction does not line up with germline, which may come from a read error. V usage is TRBV12-3 or TRBV12-4 and J usage is TRBJ2-3; maybe TRBD2 (5 bases). The CDR3 runs to 14 residues. Written as DNA, the CDR3 is TGTGTCAGCAGTTTAGGGAGCTTCACAGATACGCAGTATTTT. Translated, it gives CVSSLGSFTDTQYF.

This clonotype was observed a few times. The chain uses TRBV27 and TRBJ1-5, with D possibly being TRBD1 (6 bases). CDR1 is MNHEY and CDR2 is SMNVEV in the germline V gene (reference sequence). This CDR3 region has 15 residues. Trimming stripped 6 bases from V and 3 bases from J, with 15 bases between. This chain's CDR3 is CASRGVGGLNQPQHF. CDR3 sequence (DNA): TGTGCCAGCAGGGGGGTTGGGGGCCTCAATCAGCCCCAGCATTTT.

The chain carries TRBV7-2 and TRBJ2-5, with 7 bases that match TRBD2. The end of the DNA is better explained by TRBJ2-7, so the J call may be wrong. Per germline, CDR1 SGHTA and CDR2 FQGNSA. The CDR3 totals 15 residues. CDR3 DNA sequence: TGTGCCAGCAGCTTAGGGACTAGTTGGGCCTACGAGCAGTACTTC. Encoded protein: CASSLGTSWAYEQYF.

This clonotype has a count of ten or more. The V and J genes are TRBV28 and TRBJ2-7; D is undetermined. The CDR3 is 12 amino acids. The V end lost 5 bases, the J end lost 12 bases, and 17 bases lay between the germline ends. CDR1 and CDR2 (germline): MDHEN, SYDVKM. The CDR3 DNA is TGTGCCAGCAGTCTCCTAGACGGTCTATTGTACTTC. This gives the protein CASSLLDGLLYF.

J is TRBJ1-6 and V is TRBV6-5, with D hard to call. The ends were cut back, 0 bases at V and 8 bases at J, with 11 bases in the middle. The germline V gene has CDR1 MNHEY and CDR2 SVGAGI. The CDR3 runs 15 residues. The DNA for the CDR3 is TGTGCCAGCAGTTACTCGGGGTTTTCGGATTCACCCCTCCACTTT. This sequence encodes CASSYSGFSDSPLHF.

Only a few counts were recorded for this clonotype. The rearrangement uses TRBV29-1 and TRBJ2-5, with D perhaps matching TRBD2 (6 bases). The end of the DNA fits TRBJ2-7 better, so the J call may be wrong. This CDR3 has 14 residues. The V gene's germline CDR1 is SQVTM and CDR2 ANQGSEA. CDR3 coding DNA: TGCAGCGTTGCGGCACGGGACTCCTCCTACGAGCAGTACTTC. Protein product: CSVAARDSSYEQYF.

In this sample, this clonotype turned up many times. This chain uses TRBV29-1 with TRBJ2-5; D is ambiguous. Trimming cost V 4 bases and J 1 base, with 4 bases left between them. The germline V gene has CDR1 SQVTM and CDR2 ANQGSEA. The CDR3 contains 11 residues. CDR3 sequence (DNA): TGCAGCGTTGTGACCCAAGAGACCCAGTACTTC. Its translation is CSVVTQETQYF.

This clonotype was recorded at least ten times. The J gene is TRBJ1-2, the V gene TRBV7-2, with a tentative D call TRBD1 (6 bases). Germline CDR1 and CDR2: SGHTA and FQGNSA. The CDR3 is 11 amino acids. The germline V and J ends were trimmed by 4 bases and 8 bases, with 8 bases remaining between them. CDR3 DNA sequence: TGTGCCAGCAGCTCGGGGGCGGGCTACACCTTC. Its protein is CASSSGAGYTF.

This clonotype was seen ten or more times. This chain joins TRBV28 and TRBJ2-6; D not certain. CDR1 is MDHEN and CDR2 is SYDVKM in the germline V gene. The CDR3 is 15 amino acids. The V gene lost 0 bases and the J gene lost 1 base, with 4 bases spanning the gap. CDR3 protein: CASSLWASGANVLTF. The CDR3 nucleotides read TGTGCCAGCAGTTTATGGGCGTCTGGGGCCAACGTCCTGACTTTC.

The chain combines TRBV7-2 with TRBJ2-3, with 7 positions matching TRBD2. Germline-derived CDR1 and CDR2 are SGHTA and FQGNSA. This CDR3 region has 14 residues. V lost 5 bases, J lost 4 bases, and 6 bases stayed unmatched. The CDR3 coding sequence is TGTGCCAGCAGCGCGACTAGCCCGCCAGATACGCAGTATTTT. This gives the protein CASSATSPPDTQYF. The complete variable domain, with remaining parts taken from reference TRBV7-2 and TRBJ2-3, reads GAGVSQSPSNKVTEKGKDVELRCDPISGHTALYWYRQSLGQGLEFLIYFQGNSAPDKSGLPSDRFSAERTGGSVSTLTIQRTQQEDSAVYLCASSATSPPDTQYFGPGTRLTVL.

The chain recombines TRBV2 with TRBJ2-7; TRBD1 aligns across 9 bases. V lost 8 bases and J lost 4; bases outside the gene matches: 9. There are 14 residues in the CDR3. The V gene's germline CDR1 is SNHLY and CDR2 FYNNEI. This CDR3 reads CASCSDRGPYEQYF. The CDR3 nucleotides are TGTGCCAGCTGCTCGGACAGGGGCCCGTACGAGCAGTACTTC.

In regard to this clonotype: One end of the junction is discordant with germline, which a read error may explain. V gene TRBV4-1 combines with J gene TRBJ1-2, with 7 bases identical to TRBD1. This CDR3 has 13 residues. CDR1 is MGHRA and CDR2 is YSYEKL in the germline V gene. In DNA, the CDR3 is TGCACCAGCAGCCAGGGGGGGGCGAGTGGCTACACCTTC. This sequence encodes CTSSQGGASGYTF.

Regarding this clonotype: A read error is possible here, since a much larger clone lies one base away. The chain uses TRBV20-1 and TRBJ2-3; a weak D match, TRBD1 (6 bases). V was clipped by 5 bases and J by 6 bases, with 15 bases between them. This CDR3 comprises 13 residues. The V gene's germline CDR1 is DFQATT and CDR2 SNEGSKA (reference sequence). The CDR3 coding sequence is TGCAGTGCTTGGACAGACGTTCGGGATACGCAGTATTTT. Translation: CSAWTDVRDTQYF.

Comment on this clonotype: One junction end disagrees with the germline gene, perhaps due to a read error. The V call is TRBV12-3 or TRBV12-4, the J call TRBJ2-5, with D tentatively TRBD2 (5 bases). The CDR3 covers 14 residues. The CDR3 nucleotides read TGTGCCAGCAACCCTCGAGGGTTCCAAAAGACCCAGTACTTC. As protein: CASNPRGFQKTQYF.

This clonotype was detected ten times or more. The genes are TRBV7-2 and TRBJ2-7; D not resolved. The CDR3 is 16 residues long. Trimming removed 1 base from V and 5 bases from J, with 18 bases in between. The germline V gene encodes CDR1 SGHTA and CDR2 FQGNSA. In DNA, the CDR3 is TGTGCCAGCAGCTTAGAAGTTATGCTAGTAAACCACGAGCAGTACTTC. Protein sequence: CASSLEVMLVNHEQYF.

This clonotype has a count of ten or more. The rearrangement links TRBV9 to TRBJ2-6; 12 bases agree with TRBD1. The V and J ends lost 4 bases and 0 bases, in that order; junction bases with no gene match: 8. The CDR3 totals 19 residues. CDR1 is SGDLS and CDR2 is YYNGEE in the germline V gene. Here the CDR3 reads CASSPGQGAEFSGANVLTF. The CDR3 DNA reads as TGTGCCAGCAGCCCGGGACAGGGGGCTGAATTCTCTGGGGCCAACGTCCTGACTTTC. The full variable domain, completed using reference TRBV9 and TRBJ2-6, is DSGVTQTPKHLITATGQRVTLRCSPRSGDLSVYWYQQSLDQGLQFLIQYYNGEERAKGNILERFSAQQFPDLHSELNLSSLELGDSALYFCASSPGQGAEFSGANVLTFGAGSRLTVL.

This clonotype was counted at least ten times. The CDR3 DNA follows: TGTGCTAGTGGTTTGGCTCTGGGGGAGGCCTCCTACGAGCAGTACTTC. Translating gives CASGLALGEASYEQYF. The chain couples TRBV12-5 to TRBJ2-7, with a weak D call TRBD2 (6 bases). CDR3 length: 16 residues. In germline, CDR1 is LGHNT, CDR2 FRNRAP. Trimming left V 1 base short and J 0 bases short, with 13 bases between.

This clonotype was picked up a small number of times. The chain has TRBV5-1 and TRBJ2-3, with D unresolved. The V end was cut by 0 bases, the J end by 9 bases, with 11 bases between. The CDR3 consists of 13 residues. Germline V gives CDR1 SGHRS, CDR2 YFSETQ. The CDR3 here is CASSLDRPVTQYF. CDR3 DNA: TGCGCCAGCAGCTTGGACCGCCCGGTGACGCAGTATTTT. Full variable domain (remainder filled in from reference TRBV5-1 and TRBJ2-3): KAGVTQTPRYLIKTRGQQVTLSCSPISGHRSVSWYQQTPGQGLQFLFEYFSETQRNKGNFPGRFSGRQFSNSRSEMNVSTLELGDSALYLCASSLDRPVTQYFGPGTRLTVL.

This chain links TRBV2 with TRBJ1-1, with 7 bases that match TRBD1. V was pared by 5 bases and J by 3 bases, with 9 bases of the junction left unmatched. Germline CDR1 is SNHLY and CDR2 is FYNNEI. This CDR3 contains 15 residues. The CDR3 bases are TGTGCCAGCAGTCCAGGGGGTCCGGTCGACACTGAAGCTTTCTTT. This gives the protein CASSPGGPVDTEAFF.

This clonotype was found a few times. The chain recombines TRBV28 with TRBJ1-1; D is unclear. Trimming took 8 bases from V and 3 from J, leaving 13 bases between them. Germline-derived CDR1 and CDR2 are MDHEN and SYDVKM. CDR3 size: 13 residues. The CDR3 here is CASSGPIYTEAFF. For the CDR3, the DNA is TGTGCCAGCTCGGGCCCCATTTACACTGAAGCTTTCTTT.

This clonotype was recorded a few times. This sequence joins TRBV13 and TRBJ1-1; 8 nucleotides line up with TRBD1. The CDR3 sequence is 16 residues long. Germline V CDR1 and CDR2: PRHDT, FYEKMQ (reference sequence). Trimming cost V 5 bases and J 1 base; bases outside gene matches: 9. The CDR3 bases are TGTGCCAGCAGCGACCACCGGACAGGGCGGAACACTGAAGCTTTCTTT. It codes for CASSDHRTGRNTEAFF.